Reported below is one T cell receptor beta chain. Its matching antigen is unknown. Germline V gene lookup returns CDR1 MNHEY and CDR2 SVGAGI. The junction had 5 bases not matched to a gene; V was cut back by 5 bases and J by 7 bases. This CDR3 contains 14 residues. Produced via immunoSEQ multiplex PCR; TCRdb's table is partial and in-frame only. Of 200,000 to 250,000 clones detected, 75% to 95% appear once; the ten largest clones hold more than 0.85%. The sample comes from a study of cytomegalovirus exposure and HLA in healthy donors. Findings and caveats of the study: Most TCR sequences were rare, but some public TCRs occurred in many donors. Confirmation in vitro established that a few CMV-associated chains were specific for CMV antigens.

The receptor was isolated from a woman aged 18-29 years in good health and CMV-seronegative. The sequenced sample consisted of PBMCs. The chain couples TRBV6-5 to TRBJ1-6; 7 positions agree with TRBD1. DNA of the CDR3: TGTGCCAGCAGTGATACAGGGGCGAATTCACCCCTCCACTTT. This encodes CASSDTGANSPLHF.